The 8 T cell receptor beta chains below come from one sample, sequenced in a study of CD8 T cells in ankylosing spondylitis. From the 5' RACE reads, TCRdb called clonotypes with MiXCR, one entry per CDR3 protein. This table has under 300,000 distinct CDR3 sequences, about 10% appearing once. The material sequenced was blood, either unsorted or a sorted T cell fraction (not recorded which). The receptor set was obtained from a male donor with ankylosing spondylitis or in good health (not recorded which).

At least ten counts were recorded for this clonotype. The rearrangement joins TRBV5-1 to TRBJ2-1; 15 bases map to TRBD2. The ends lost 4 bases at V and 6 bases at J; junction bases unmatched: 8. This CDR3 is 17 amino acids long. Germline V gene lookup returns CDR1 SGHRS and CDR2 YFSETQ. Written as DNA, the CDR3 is TGCGCCAGCAGCCCGTCGGGACTAGCGGGAGGTCGCAATGAGCAGTTCTTC. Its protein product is CASSPSGLAGGRNEQFF.

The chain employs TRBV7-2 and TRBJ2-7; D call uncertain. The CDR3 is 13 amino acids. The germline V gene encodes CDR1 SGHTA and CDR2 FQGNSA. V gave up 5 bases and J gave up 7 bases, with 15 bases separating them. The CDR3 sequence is CASSPPRVSEQYF. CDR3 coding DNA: TGTGCCAGCAGCCCCCCTCGCGTTAGTGAGCAGTACTTC.

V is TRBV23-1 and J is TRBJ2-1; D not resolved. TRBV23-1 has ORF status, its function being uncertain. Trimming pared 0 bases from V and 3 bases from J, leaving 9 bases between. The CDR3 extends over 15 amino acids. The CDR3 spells CASSQSSLGYNEQFF. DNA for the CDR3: TGCGCCAGCAGTCAATCTTCACTGGGCTACAATGAGCAGTTCTTC.

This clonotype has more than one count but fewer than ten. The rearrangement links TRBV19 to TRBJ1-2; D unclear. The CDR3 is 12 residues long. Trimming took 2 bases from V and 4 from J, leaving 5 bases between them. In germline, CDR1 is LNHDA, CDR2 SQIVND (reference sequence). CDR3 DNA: TGTGCCAGTAGTATACCTGGCTATGGCTACACCTTC. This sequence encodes CASSIPGYGYTF.

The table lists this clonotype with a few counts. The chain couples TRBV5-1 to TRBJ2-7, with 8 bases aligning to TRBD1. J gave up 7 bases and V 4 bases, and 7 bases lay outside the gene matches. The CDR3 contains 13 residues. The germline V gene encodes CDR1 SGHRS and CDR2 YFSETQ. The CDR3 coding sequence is TGCGCCAGCAGCCTATTACGGGACAGGGAGCAGTACTTC. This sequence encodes CASSLLRDREQYF.

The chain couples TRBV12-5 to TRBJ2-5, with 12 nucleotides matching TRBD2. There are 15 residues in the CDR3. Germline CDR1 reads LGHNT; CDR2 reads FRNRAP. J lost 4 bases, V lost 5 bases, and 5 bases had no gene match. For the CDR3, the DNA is TGTGCTAGTGGTCCCGGACTAGCGGGAACAGAGACCCAGTACTTC. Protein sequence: CASGPGLAGTETQYF.

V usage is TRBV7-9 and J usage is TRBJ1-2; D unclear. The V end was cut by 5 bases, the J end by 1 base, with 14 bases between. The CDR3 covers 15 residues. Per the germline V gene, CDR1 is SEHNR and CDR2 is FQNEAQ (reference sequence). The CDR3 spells CASSVLVADNYGYTF. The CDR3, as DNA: TGTGCCAGCAGCGTACTGGTGGCAGATAACTATGGCTACACCTTC.

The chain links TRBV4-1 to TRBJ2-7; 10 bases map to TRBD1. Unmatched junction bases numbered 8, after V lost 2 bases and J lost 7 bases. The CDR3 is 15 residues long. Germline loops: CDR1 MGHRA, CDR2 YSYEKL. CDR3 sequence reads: CASSQTGTGVREQYF. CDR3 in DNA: TGCGCCAGCAGCCAAACCGGGACAGGGGTCAGAGAGCAGTACTTC.